The clone carrying this TCR beta chain turned up a few times. This entry comes from a study of low-dose radiotherapy and immunotherapy resistance in tumors. With 6 bases removed from V and 7 bases from J, the gap between germline ends came to 19 bases. This CDR3 comprises 15 residues. Primers targeting TRAV and TRBV primed first-strand cDNA, covering alpha and beta chains. TCRs were put through approximately 20 PCR cycles of amplification with Phusion. A constant-region primer and the V-primer adapter served as the primer pair. Using its own MiXCR run on the reads, TCRdb lists one record per CDR3 protein. This table has under 15,000 distinct CDR3 sequences, about three fifths appearing once.

The chain employs TRBV12-3 or TRBV12-4 and TRBJ2-1; tentative D call: TRBD1 (6 bases). This TCR derives from a human donor with advanced metastatic prostate, ovarian, gallbladder or colorectal cancer (not recorded which). This table probably holds off-target reads from a library built for another chain. The CDR3 coding sequence is TGTGCCAGCAGGGTGGGGGCACAGGGTATTAATGAGCAGTTCTTC. It is translated as CASRVGAQGINEQFF.